The TCR beta chain described here comes from a study of post-analysis software for immune sequencing data. Broader study findings: Controls had lower frequencies than patients of four or five TRBV segments, which included TRBV5-6, TRBV5-1 and TRBV20-1.

The CDR3 has 15 amino acids. Losses at the gene ends were 3 bases for V and 2 bases for J; bases not matched to a gene: 8. Germline CDR1 reads DFQATT; CDR2 reads SNEGSKA (reference sequence). Concerning this clonotype: Its antigen is as yet unknown.

Built from TCR beta cDNA, the libraries had unique molecular identifiers in them. T cells numbering about 0.9 to 10 million yielded cDNA molecules that totaled around 500,000. TCRdb itself ran the PCR reads through MiXCR, one entry per CDR3 protein. The repertoire holds 400,000 to 500,000 distinct CDR3 sequences, with 39% as singletons. The V gene is TRBV20-1, the J gene TRBJ2-7, with 9 bases fitting TRBD2. The receptor was derived from a girl aged 2 to 9 with multiple sclerosis. Specimen: blood. CDR3 in amino acids: CSASPLAGVPYEQYF. Written as DNA, the CDR3 is TGCAGTGCTAGTCCCTTAGCGGGGGTACCCTACGAGCAGTACTTC.